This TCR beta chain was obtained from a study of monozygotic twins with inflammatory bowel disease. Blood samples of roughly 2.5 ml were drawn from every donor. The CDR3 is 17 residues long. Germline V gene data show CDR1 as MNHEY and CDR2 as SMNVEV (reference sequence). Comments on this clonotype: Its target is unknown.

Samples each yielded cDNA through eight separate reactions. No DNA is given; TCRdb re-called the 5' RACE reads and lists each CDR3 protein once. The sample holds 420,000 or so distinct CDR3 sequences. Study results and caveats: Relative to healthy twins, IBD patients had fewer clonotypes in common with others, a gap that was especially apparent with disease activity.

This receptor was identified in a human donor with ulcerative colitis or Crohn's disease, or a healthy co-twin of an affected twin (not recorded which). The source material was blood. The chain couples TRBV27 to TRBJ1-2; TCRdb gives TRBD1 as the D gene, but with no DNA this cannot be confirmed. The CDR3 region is CASRRLGTGGILWGYTF.